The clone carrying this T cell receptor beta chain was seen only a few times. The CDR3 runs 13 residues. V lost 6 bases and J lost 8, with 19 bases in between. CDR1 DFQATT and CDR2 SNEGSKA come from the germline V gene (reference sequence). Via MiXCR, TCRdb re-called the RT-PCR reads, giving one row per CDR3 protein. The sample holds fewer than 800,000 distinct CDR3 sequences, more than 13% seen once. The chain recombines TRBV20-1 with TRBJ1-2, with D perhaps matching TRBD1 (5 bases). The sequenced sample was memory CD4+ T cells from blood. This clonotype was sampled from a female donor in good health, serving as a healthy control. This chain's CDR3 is CSAGNSGGGGYTF. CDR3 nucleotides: TGCAGTGCCGGGAACTCGGGCGGGGGAGGCTACACCTTC.